The 7 T cell receptor beta chains listed next were all sequenced from one sample in a study of blood T cell repertoires in COVID-19. Clones were read by immunoSEQ multiplex PCR, and TCRdb kept only the in-frame ones, dropping some. The sample contains 70,000 to 90,000 clones, roughly 90% of which appear only once. Sample: peripheral blood. These receptors all come from a man between 60 and 75 years old with acute or convalescent COVID-19.

The CDR3 region is CSVAGSNYGYTF. The CDR3 DNA reads as TGCAGCGTCGCAGGTTCCAACTATGGCTACACCTTC. V and J are TRBV29-1 and TRBJ1-2, with D uncertain. The CDR3 length is 12 residues. CDR1 and CDR2 (germline): SQVTM, ANQGSEA. V was clipped by 6 bases and J by 2 bases, with 10 bases between them. The variable domain in full, completed from reference TRBV29-1 and TRBJ1-2, reads SAVISQKPSRDICQRGTSLTIQCQVDSQVTMMFWYRQQPGQSLTLIATANQGSEATYESGFVIDKFPISRPNLTFSTLTVSNMSPEDSSIYLCSVAGSNYGYTFGSGTRLTVV.

The chain employs TRBV19 and TRBJ1-3; perhaps TRBD1 as D (5 bases). Trimming took off 3 bases at V and 0 bases at J, with 9 bases between the two ends. CDR3 length equals 15 residues. Germline V CDR1 and CDR2: LNHDA, SQIVND (reference sequence). The chain's CDR3 is CASSIPGSSGNTIYF. The CDR3 DNA sequence: TGTGCCAGTAGTATTCCAGGGTCCTCTGGAAACACCATATATTTT.

This sequence joins TRBV5-1 and TRBJ1-5; D may be TRBD1 (6 bases). The V gene lost 2 bases and the J gene lost 2 bases, with 11 bases spanning the gap. Germline CDR1 and CDR2: SGHRS and YFSETQ. The CDR3 is made up of 15 amino acids. The CDR3 is CASSLEGGRNQPQHF. CDR3 nucleotide sequence: TGCGCCAGCAGCTTAGAGGGGGGGCGCAATCAGCCCCAGCATTTT.

This chain uses TRBV28 with TRBJ1-2; no definite D call. V dropped 5 bases and J dropped 5 bases, with 6 bases sitting between them. This CDR3 comprises 11 residues. Per the germline V gene, CDR1 is MDHEN and CDR2 is SYDVKM. For the CDR3, the DNA is TGTGCCAGCAGTCCTTCGTATGGCTACACCTTC. Translation: CASSPSYGYTF.

The rearrangement uses TRBV5-1 and TRBJ2-5; 8 bases align to TRBD2. Germline V gene sequence: CDR1 SGHRS, CDR2 YFSETQ. The V gene end was trimmed by 3 bases and the J gene end by 3 bases; junction bases not matched to a gene: 4. The CDR3 extends over 14 amino acids. Here the CDR3 DNA reads TGCGCCAGCAGCTCCGGGGGGGGCGAAGAGACCCAGTACTTC. Translating it yields CASSSGGGEETQYF.

This chain links TRBV2 with TRBJ2-6; D is perhaps TRBD1 (6 bases). From germline, CDR1 is SNHLY and CDR2 FYNNEI. The V gene lost 5 bases and the J gene lost 9 bases, with 8 bases spanning the gap. CDR3 length: 12 residues. CDR3 coding DNA: TGTGCCAGCAGTACAGGGCTCAACGTCCTGACTTTC. It yields the protein CASSTGLNVLTF.

The chain links TRBV28 to TRBJ2-7, with no clear D. Trimming removed 3 bases at V and 4 bases at J, with 10 bases between. Looked up from germline, CDR1 is MDHEN and CDR2 is SYDVKM. CDR3 length: 13 amino acids. Here the CDR3 DNA reads TGTGCCAGCAGTTTCGGTGCGCGTTACGAGCAGTACTTC. Translating it yields CASSFGARYEQYF.